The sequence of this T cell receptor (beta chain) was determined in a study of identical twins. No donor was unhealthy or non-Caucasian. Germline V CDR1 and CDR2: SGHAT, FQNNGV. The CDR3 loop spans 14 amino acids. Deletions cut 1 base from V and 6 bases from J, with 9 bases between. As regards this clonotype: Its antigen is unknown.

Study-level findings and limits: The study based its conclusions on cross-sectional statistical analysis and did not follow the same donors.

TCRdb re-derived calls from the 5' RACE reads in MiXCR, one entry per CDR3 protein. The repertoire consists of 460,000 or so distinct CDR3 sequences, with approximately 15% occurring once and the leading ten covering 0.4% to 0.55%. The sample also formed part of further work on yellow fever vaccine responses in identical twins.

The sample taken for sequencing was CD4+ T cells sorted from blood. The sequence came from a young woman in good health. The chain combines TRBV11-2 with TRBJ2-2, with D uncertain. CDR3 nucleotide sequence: TGTGCCAGCAGCTTAGGATTGAGTGCCGGGGAGCTGTTTTTT. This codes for CASSLGLSAGELFF.